One and the same sample provided the 15 T cell receptor beta chains below, sequenced in a study of T cells in Graves' hyperthyroidism and ophthalmopathy. Regions amplified from RNA transcripts were the TCR beta CDR3 regions. First-round RT-PCR of the TCR CDR3 relied on the HTBI primer set. MiXCR, run by TCRdb on the multiplex PCR reads, gives a single entry per CDR3 protein. Among nearly 250,000 distinct CDR3 sequences listed, around 17% were seen once. Sequenced sample: blood. Receptors were obtained from a young woman with Graves' ophthalmopathy.

This clonotype was picked up many times. This rearrangement joins TRBV4-2 to TRBJ2-3; 9 bases are shared with TRBD2. Per germline, CDR1 LGHNA and CDR2 YNFKEQ. V lost 0 bases and J lost 3; bases outside the gene matches: 4. This CDR3 is built from 16 residues. The CDR3 DNA sequence: TGTGCCAGCAGCCAAGATAGCGGGAGAAGGACAGATACGCAGTATTTT. Its protein product is CASSQDSGRRTDTQYF.

In its sample, this clonotype was seen many times. Here the CDR3 reads CSAEDLSSYEQYF. Written as DNA, the CDR3 is TGCAGTGCGGAAGACTTGAGCTCCTACGAGCAGTACTTC. V is TRBV20-1 and J is TRBJ2-7; no clear D. Looked up from germline, CDR1 is DFQATT and CDR2 is SNEGSKA (reference sequence). This CDR3 has 13 residues. V was clipped by 6 bases and J by 0 bases, with 12 bases between them.

This chain links TRBV19 with TRBJ2-5; D remains unclear. CDR3 length: 14 amino acids. Germline V lookup: CDR1 LNHDA, CDR2 SQIVND (reference sequence). Between the trimmed V and J ends, which lost 1 base and 7 bases, there was a span of 13 bases. In DNA, the CDR3 is TGTGCCAGTAGTATAGCCCCACGGCGAGGGACCCAGTACTTC. This codes for CASSIAPRRGTQYF.

The genes are TRBV9 and TRBJ1-6; D might be TRBD1 (6 bases). Trimming stripped 0 bases from V and 8 bases from J, with 9 bases between. CDR3 size: 14 residues. Looked up from germline, CDR1 is SGDLS and CDR2 is YYNGEE. The CDR3 DNA follows: TGTGCCAGCAGCGTAGGGACAGACCATTCACCCCTCCACTTT. As protein: CASSVGTDHSPLHF.

The chain joins TRBV28 to TRBJ2-1; weak D call: TRBD1 (5 bases). The length of the CDR3 is 13 residues. Per germline, CDR1 MDHEN and CDR2 SYDVKM. V shed 10 bases and J shed 2 bases, with 12 bases lying between them. The CDR3 nucleotides are TGTGCCACTAGGGGCTCGCCCTACAATGAGCAGTTCTTC. Its translation is CATRGSPYNEQFF.

This clonotype was observed many times. The chain has TRBV5-1 and TRBJ2-4; D perhaps matches TRBD1 (5 bases). The germline CDR1 and CDR2 sequences are SGHRS and YFSETQ. This CDR3 contains 16 residues. Deletions cut 0 bases from V and 1 base from J, with 11 bases between. The CDR3 loop reads CASSLGRDAAKNIQYF. The CDR3 DNA reads TGCGCCAGCAGCTTGGGCAGGGATGCTGCCAAAAACATTCAGTACTTC.

This clonotype was found a few times. This may be a read error: a much more frequent sequence differs by one nucleotide. The chain uses TRBV30 and TRBJ1-5; possibly TRBD1 for D (5 bases). CDR1 and CDR2 (germline): GTSNPN, SVGIG (reference sequence). V was pared by 3 bases and J by 6 bases, with 12 bases between. This CDR3 is built from 13 residues. CDR3 amino acids: CAWSGGAGQPQHF. CDR3 DNA sequence: TGTGCCTGGAGCGGAGGGGCAGGTCAGCCCCAGCATTTT. The full variable domain, with the rest looked up from reference TRBV30 and TRBJ1-5, is SQTIHQWPATLVQPVGSPLSLECTVEGTSNPNLYWYRQAAGRGLQLLFYSVGIGQISSEVPQNLSASRPQDRQFILSSKKLLLSDSGFYLCAWSGGAGQPQHFGDGTRLSIL.

This clonotype was counted at least ten times. This sequence joins TRBV7-2 and TRBJ1-2; the D gene is possibly TRBD1 (5 bases). The CDR3 length is 15 residues. Germline V gives CDR1 SGHTA, CDR2 FQGNSA. V was pared by 0 bases and J by 4 bases, with 12 bases between. The CDR3 spells CASSLADRDFYGYTF. CDR3 coding DNA: TGTGCCAGCAGCTTAGCCGACAGAGACTTCTATGGCTACACCTTC. The full variable domain, rest sourced from reference TRBV7-2 and TRBJ1-2, is GAGVSQSPSNKVTEKGKDVELRCDPISGHTALYWYRQSLGQGLEFLIYFQGNSAPDKSGLPSDRFSAERTGGSVSTLTIQRTQQEDSAVYLCASSLADRDFYGYTFGSGTRLTVV.

This clonotype appeared many times. This chain connects TRBV10-3 to TRBJ1-2; D gene ambiguous. V lost 3 bases and J lost 6, with 8 bases in between. From germline, CDR1 is ENHRY and CDR2 SYGVKD. The CDR3 has 12 residues. This CDR3 is CAISDLGNGYTF. Here the CDR3 DNA reads TGTGCCATCAGTGATCTCGGTAATGGCTACACCTTC.

This clonotype was counted between two and nine times. The V call is TRBV19, the J call TRBJ2-7; 7 positions match TRBD1. J lost 2 bases, V lost 5 bases, and 9 bases had no gene match. The CDR3 totals 15 residues. Germline V CDR1 and CDR2: LNHDA, SQIVND (reference sequence). The DNA of the CDR3 is TGTGCCAGTAGTTTCGATCAGACAGGGACCTACGAGCAGTACTTC. This sequence encodes CASSFDQTGTYEQYF.

This clonotype was recorded many times. The V and J genes are TRBV11-2 and TRBJ2-7, with D maybe TRBD1 (5 bases). CDR3 size: 15 residues. The germline V gene has CDR1 SGHAT and CDR2 FQNNGV. V lost 4 bases to trimming and J lost 3 bases, with 16 bases between them. CDR3 region: CASSSIQEKFYEQYF. In DNA, the CDR3 is TGTGCCAGCAGCTCCATACAGGAGAAATTCTACGAGCAGTACTTC.

The sample holds a few counts of this clonotype. The chain couples TRBV5-1 to TRBJ2-6; D is possibly TRBD1 (5 bases). V dropped 4 bases and J dropped 2 bases, with 13 bases sitting between them. CDR1 SGHRS and CDR2 YFSETQ come from the germline V gene. The CDR3 runs 16 residues. The CDR3 nucleotides are TGCGCCAGCAGCCAATTCCAGGGTGCTGGGGCCAACGTCCTGACTTTC. Translating it yields CASSQFQGAGANVLTF.

Many counts were recorded for this clonotype. The chain uses TRBV9 and TRBJ1-1; 9 bases are shared with TRBD1. Germline values: CDR1 SGDLS, CDR2 YYNGEE. The CDR3 is 15 residues long. J was trimmed by 2 bases and V by 3 bases; bases with no gene match: 5. This chain's CDR3 is CASSGGTGKNTEAFF. CDR3 coding DNA: TGTGCCAGCAGCGGAGGGACAGGGAAAAACACTGAAGCTTTCTTT.

The chain links TRBV7-2 to TRBJ2-3, with 9 bases lining up with TRBD2. Losses at the gene ends were 0 bases for V and 0 bases for J; bases not matched to a gene: 4. CDR1 is SGHTA, CDR2 FQGNSA, per germline. The CDR3 is 17 amino acids. As DNA, the CDR3 is TGTGCCAGCAGCTTAGCAGTCGCGGGGGGGAGCACAGATACGCAGTATTTT. The encoded protein is CASSLAVAGGSTDTQYF.

This clonotype was observed a few times. The chain employs TRBV28 and TRBJ1-4, with D perhaps matching TRBD1 (5 bases). V lost 8 bases and J 6 bases, leaving 10 bases between the germline ends. The germline gives CDR1 MDHEN, CDR2 SYDVKM. The CDR3 contains 12 residues. CDR3 sequence reads: CASGGLDEKLFF. The CDR3 DNA is TGTGCCAGCGGGGGTTTGGATGAAAAACTGTTTTTT.